This T cell receptor beta chain was observed in a study of blood T cell repertoires in COVID-19. Across the whole study: Nucleic acid was either cDNA or gDNA, and it came from T cells, B-cell-depleted T cells, or PBMCs.

Assay: immunoSEQ multiplex PCR; the TCRdb copy retains only in-frame clones and omits some. The table has some 20,000 clones, about 86% seen once. Germline V gene lookup returns CDR1 MDHEN and CDR2 SYDVKM. With 3 bases removed from V and 5 bases from J, the gap between germline ends came to 5 bases. The CDR3 consists of 12 residues. The chain employs TRBV28 and TRBJ1-5; D not certain. The sequence was obtained from a human donor in a cohort sampled during active COVID-19. Material: peripheral blood. CDR3 bases: TGTGCCAGCAGTTTCAGCGATCAGCCCCAGCATTTT. It specifies CASSFSDQPQHF.